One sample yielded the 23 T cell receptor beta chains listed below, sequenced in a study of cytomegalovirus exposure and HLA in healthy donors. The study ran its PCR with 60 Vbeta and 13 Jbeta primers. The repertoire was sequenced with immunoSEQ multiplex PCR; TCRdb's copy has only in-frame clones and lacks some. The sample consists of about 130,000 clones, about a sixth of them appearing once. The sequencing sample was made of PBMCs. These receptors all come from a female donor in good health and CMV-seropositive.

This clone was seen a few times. The CDR3 here is CASSQDRGLGGYTF. The DNA of the CDR3 is TGCGCCAGCAGCCAAGATAGGGGCCTGGGGGGCTACACCTTC. This rearrangement joins TRBV4-3 to TRBJ1-2; D is perhaps TRBD1 (5 bases). The CDR3 consists of 14 residues. Germline CDR1 and CDR2: LGHNA and YSLEER. Trimming stripped 0 bases from V and 8 bases from J, with 13 bases between.

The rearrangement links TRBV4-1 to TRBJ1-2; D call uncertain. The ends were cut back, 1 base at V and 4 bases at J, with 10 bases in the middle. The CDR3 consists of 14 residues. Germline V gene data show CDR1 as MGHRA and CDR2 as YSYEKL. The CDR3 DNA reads TGCGCCAGCAGCCAAGCCCTGGGCTTCTATGGCTACACCTTC. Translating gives CASSQALGFYGYTF.

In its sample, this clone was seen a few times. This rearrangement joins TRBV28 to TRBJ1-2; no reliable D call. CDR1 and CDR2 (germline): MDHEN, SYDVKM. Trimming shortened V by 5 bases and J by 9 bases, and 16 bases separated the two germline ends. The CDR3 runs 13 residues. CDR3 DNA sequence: TGTGCCAGCAGTCCCCCGGGTGGGAGACGCTACACCTTC. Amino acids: CASSPPGGRRYTF.

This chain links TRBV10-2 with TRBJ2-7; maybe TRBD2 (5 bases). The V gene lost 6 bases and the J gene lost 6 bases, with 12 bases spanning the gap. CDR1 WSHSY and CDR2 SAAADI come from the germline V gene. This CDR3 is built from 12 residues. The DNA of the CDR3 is TGCGCCAGCAGCCCCATCGAGGGCGAGCAGTACTTC. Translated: CASSPIEGEQYF.

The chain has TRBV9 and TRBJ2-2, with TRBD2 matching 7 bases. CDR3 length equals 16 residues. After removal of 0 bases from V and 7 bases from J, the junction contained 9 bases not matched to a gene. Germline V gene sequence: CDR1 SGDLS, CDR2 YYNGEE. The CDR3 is CASSVATSVFGGELFF. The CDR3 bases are TGTGCCAGCAGCGTAGCTACTAGCGTATTCGGCGGGGAGCTGTTTTTT.

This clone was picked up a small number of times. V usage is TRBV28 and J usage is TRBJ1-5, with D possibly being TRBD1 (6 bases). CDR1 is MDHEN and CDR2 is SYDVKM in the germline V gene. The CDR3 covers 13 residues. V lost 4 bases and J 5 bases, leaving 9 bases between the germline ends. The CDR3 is CASSSTGDQPQHF. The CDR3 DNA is TGTGCCAGCAGTTCGACAGGAGATCAGCCCCAGCATTTT.

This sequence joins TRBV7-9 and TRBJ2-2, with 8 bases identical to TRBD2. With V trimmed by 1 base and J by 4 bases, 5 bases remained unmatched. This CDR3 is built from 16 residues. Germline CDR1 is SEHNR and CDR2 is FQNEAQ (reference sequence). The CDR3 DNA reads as TGTGCCAGCAGCTTAGTCGGCGGGGGGAGCACCGGGGAGCTGTTTTTT. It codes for CASSLVGGGSTGELFF.

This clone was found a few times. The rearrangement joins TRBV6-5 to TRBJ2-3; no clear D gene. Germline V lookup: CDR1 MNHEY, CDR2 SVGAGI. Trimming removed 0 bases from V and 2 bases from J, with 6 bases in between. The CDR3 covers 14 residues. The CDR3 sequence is CASSYSALTDTQYF. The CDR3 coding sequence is TGTGCCAGCAGTTACTCTGCACTCACAGATACGCAGTATTTT.

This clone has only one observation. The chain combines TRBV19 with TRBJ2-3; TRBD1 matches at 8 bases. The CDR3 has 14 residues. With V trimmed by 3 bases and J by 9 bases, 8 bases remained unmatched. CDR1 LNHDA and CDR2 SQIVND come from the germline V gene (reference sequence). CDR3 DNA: TGTGCCAGTAGTATCGGACAGGGAACATACACGCAGTATTTT. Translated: CASSIGQGTYTQYF.

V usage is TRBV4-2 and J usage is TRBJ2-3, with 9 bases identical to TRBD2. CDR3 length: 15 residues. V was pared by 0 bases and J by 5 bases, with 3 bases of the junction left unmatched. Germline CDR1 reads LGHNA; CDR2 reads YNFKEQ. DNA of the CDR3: TGTGCCAGCAGCCAAGAGCGGGGGGGTATAGATACGCAGTATTTT. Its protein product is CASSQERGGIDTQYF.

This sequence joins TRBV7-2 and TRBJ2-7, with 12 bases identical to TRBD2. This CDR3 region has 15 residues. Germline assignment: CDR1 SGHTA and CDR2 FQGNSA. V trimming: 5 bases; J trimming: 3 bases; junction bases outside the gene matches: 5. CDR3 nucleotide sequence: TGTGCCAGCAGCACTCTAGCGGGGGGGTTCTACGAGCAGTACTTC. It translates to CASSTLAGGFYEQYF.

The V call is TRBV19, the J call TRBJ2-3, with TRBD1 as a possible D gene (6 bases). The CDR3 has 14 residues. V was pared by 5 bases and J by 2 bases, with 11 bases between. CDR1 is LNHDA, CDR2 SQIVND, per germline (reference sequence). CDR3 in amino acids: CASSFRTVTDTQYF. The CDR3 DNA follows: TGTGCCAGTAGTTTCAGGACAGTCACAGATACGCAGTATTTT.

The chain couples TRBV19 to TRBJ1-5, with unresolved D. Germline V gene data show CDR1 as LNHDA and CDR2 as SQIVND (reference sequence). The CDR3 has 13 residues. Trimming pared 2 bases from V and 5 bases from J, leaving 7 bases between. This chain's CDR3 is CASSIMRDQPQHF. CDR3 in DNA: TGTGCCAGTAGTATAATGCGGGATCAGCCCCAGCATTTT.

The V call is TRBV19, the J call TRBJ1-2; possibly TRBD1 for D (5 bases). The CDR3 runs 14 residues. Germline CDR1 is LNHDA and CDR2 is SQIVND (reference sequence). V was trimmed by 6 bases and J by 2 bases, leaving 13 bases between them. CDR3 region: CASRKGLVNYGYTF. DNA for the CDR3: TGTGCCAGTAGGAAGGGACTTGTGAACTATGGCTACACCTTC.

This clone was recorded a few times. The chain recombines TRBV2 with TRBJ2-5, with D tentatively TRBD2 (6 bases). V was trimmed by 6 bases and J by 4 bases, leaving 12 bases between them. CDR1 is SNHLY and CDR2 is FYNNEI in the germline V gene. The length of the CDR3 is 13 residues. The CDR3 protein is CASSRGDSETQYF. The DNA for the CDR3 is TGTGCCAGCAGCCGCGGGGATTCAGAGACCCAGTACTTC. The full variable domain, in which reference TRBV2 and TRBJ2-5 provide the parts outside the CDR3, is EPEVTQTPSHQVTQMGQEVILRCVPISNHLYFYWYRQILGQKVEFLVSFYNNEISEKSEIFDDQFSVERPDGSNFTLKIRSTKLEDSAMYFCASSRGDSETQYFGPGTRLLVL.

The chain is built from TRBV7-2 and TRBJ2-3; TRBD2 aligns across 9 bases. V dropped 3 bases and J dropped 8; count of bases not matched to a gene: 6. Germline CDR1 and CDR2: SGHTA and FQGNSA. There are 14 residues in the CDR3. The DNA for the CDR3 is TGTGCCAGCAGCTTCATGGGGCGGGAGGGTACGCAGTATTTT. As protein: CASSFMGREGTQYF. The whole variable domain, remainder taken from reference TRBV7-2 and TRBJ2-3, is GAGVSQSPSNKVTEKGKDVELRCDPISGHTALYWYRQSLGQGLEFLIYFQGNSAPDKSGLPSDRFSAERTGGSVSTLTIQRTQQEDSAVYLCASSFMGREGTQYFGPGTRLTVL.

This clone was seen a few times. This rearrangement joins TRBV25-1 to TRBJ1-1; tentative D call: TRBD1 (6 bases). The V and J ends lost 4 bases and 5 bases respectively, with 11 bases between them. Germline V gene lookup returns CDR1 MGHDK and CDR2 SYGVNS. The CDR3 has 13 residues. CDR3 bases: TGTGCCAGCAGTGCTGGGGGCCGGACTGAAGCTTTCTTT. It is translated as CASSAGGRTEAFF.

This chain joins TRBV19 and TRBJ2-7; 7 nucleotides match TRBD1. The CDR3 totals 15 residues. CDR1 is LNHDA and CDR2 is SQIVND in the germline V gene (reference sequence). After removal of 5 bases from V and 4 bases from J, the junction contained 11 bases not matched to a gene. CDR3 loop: CASSPFGTGQYEQYF. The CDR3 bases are TGTGCCAGTAGTCCCTTTGGGACGGGACAGTACGAGCAGTACTTC.

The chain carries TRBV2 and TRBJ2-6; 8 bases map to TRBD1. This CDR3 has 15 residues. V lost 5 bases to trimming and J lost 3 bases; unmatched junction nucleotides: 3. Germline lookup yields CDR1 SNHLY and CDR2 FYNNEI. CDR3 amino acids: CASSPDRVGANVLTF. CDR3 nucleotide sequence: TGTGCCAGCAGTCCGGACAGGGTTGGGGCCAACGTCCTGACTTTC.

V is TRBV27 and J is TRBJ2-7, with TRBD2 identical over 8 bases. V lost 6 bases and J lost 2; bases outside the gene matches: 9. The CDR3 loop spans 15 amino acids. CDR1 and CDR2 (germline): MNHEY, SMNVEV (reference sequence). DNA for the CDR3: TGTGCCAGCAGACGACCGGGACTAGAGGCCTACGAGCAGTACTTC. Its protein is CASRRPGLEAYEQYF.

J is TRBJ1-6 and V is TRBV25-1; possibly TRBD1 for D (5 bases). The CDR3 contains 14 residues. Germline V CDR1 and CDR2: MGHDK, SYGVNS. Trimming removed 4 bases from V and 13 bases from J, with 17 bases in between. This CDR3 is CASSASLGGDPLHF. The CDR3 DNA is TGTGCCAGCAGTGCCTCCTTGGGAGGGGATCCCCTCCACTTT.

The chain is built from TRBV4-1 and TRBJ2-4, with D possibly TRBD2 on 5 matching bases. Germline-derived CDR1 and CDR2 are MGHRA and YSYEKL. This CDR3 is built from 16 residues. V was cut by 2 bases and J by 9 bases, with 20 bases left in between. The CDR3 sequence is CASSQTLIEAAGIQYF. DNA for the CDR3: TGCGCCAGCAGCCAAACCCTAATCGAGGCGGCGGGCATTCAGTACTTC.

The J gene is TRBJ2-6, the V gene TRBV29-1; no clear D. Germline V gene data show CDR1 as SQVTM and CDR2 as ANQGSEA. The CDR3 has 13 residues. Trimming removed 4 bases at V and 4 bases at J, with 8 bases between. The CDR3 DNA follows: TGCAGCGTTGGGTTCAGGGGGGCCAACGTCCTGACTTTC. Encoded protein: CSVGFRGANVLTF.